The clone carrying this T cell receptor beta chain was picked up one time. Its antigen is unidentified. At one of its ends the junction is not consistent with the germline gene, which may arise from a read error. This record comes from a study of shared clonotypes between healthy human individuals. As for the study in general: A donor's plate count was three for CD4 naive and three for CD4 memory; CD8 naive had two and CD8 memory one. Study outcomes and limitations: Non-shared clonotypes had lower generation probabilities than those shared by all four donors.

The study separated CD4+ cells into CD45RA+ naive and CD45RA-negative memory subsets. Using immunoSEQ multiplex PCR, the repertoire was profiled, and TCRdb retains in-frame clones only, with some absent. The table lists some 1,600,000 clones, 95% to 99% of them singletons. The material sequenced was naive CD4+ T cells sorted from blood. Subset in this sample: CD45RA+ positively selected. This receptor was taken from a man aged 25-40 years in good health.

The CDR3 loop is CSARALAGITF. Here the CDR3 DNA reads TGCAGTGCTAGGGCACTAGCGGGGATCACTTTC. The rearrangement links TRBV20-1 to TRBJ2-7, with 10 bases that match TRBD2. Germline-derived CDR1 and CDR2 are DFQATT and SNEGSKA (reference sequence). This CDR3 comprises 11 residues.